This T cell receptor beta chain is drawn from a study of cytomegalovirus exposure and HLA in healthy donors. Overall study: Early released data comprised 80 million to 100 million unique TCRs from HLA-typed donors.

The length of the CDR3 is 15 residues. V was cut by 4 bases and J by 4 bases, with 16 bases left in between. Germline lookup yields CDR1 SGHAT and CDR2 FQDESV (reference sequence). The donors were healthy bone marrow donors. Notes on this clone: The target antigen is unknown.

Study findings and constraints: Investigators reported 150 to 200 TCR beta chains as tied to cytomegalovirus. For TCR beta chains, V- and J-gene trimming was later linked to a missense DCLRE1C variant.

It was with 60 Vbeta and 13 Jbeta primers that the PCR ran. Measured with immunoSEQ multiplex PCR; TCRdb has only the in-frame clones, and not every one. The table lists roughly 120,000 clones, less than 80% of them singletons. Sequencing was carried out using PBMCs. The sequence derives from a woman in her 40s in good health and CMV-seropositive. The J gene is TRBJ1-2, the V gene TRBV11-1; tentatively, D is TRBD1 (6 bases). CDR3 protein: CASSSGGLGVYGYTF. In nucleotides, the CDR3 is TGTGCCAGCAGCTCGGGGGGGCTTGGTGTCTATGGCTACACCTTC.